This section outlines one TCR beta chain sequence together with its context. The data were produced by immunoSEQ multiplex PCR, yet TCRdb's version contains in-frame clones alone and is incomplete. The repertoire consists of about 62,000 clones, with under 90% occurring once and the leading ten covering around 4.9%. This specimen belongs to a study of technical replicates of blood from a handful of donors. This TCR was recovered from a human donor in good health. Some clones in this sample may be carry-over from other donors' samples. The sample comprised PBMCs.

The CDR3 is CASSFTGGAQTQYF. CDR3 in DNA: TGTGCCAGCAGTTTCACAGGGGGCGCGCAGACCCAGTACTTC. This sequence joins TRBV7-7 and TRBJ2-5, with 9 bases identical to TRBD1. CDR1 and CDR2 from the germline V gene are SSHAT and FNYEAQ (reference sequence). Trimming took 6 bases from V and 6 from J; bases not matched to a gene: 8. CDR3 size: 14 residues.